This T cell receptor beta chain is drawn from a study of blood T cell repertoires in COVID-19. For the study at large: The United States, Italy and Spain supplied acute and convalescent COVID-19 samples. Nucleic acid was either cDNA or gDNA, and it came from T cells, B-cell-depleted T cells, or PBMCs.

As handled by the study authors: Scientists estimated how many nucleated cells there were by amplifying reference gene primers. Clones were read by immunoSEQ multiplex PCR, and TCRdb kept only the in-frame ones, dropping some. That table is the source of V, J and clone size, and D and trimming were worked out from the DNA. The table records under 200,000 clones, roughly 80% of them present only once. V gave up 4 bases and J gave up 6 bases, with 17 bases separating them. Germline CDR1 and CDR2: SGDLS and YYNGEE. The CDR3 has 14 residues. This chain links TRBV9 with TRBJ2-7, with D tentatively TRBD2 (6 bases). Sequences were obtained from peripheral blood. This receptor was obtained from a man younger than 35 with active or convalescent COVID-19. Here the CDR3 reads CASSPYWTGGEQYF. In DNA form, the CDR3 reads TGTGCCAGCAGCCCCTACTGGACCGGGGGCGAGCAGTACTTC.